A selection of T cell receptor beta chains follows, all from one sample in a study of T-cell memory formation after mild COVID-19. Each CDR3 protein is one row after TCRdb ran MiXCR on the 5' RACE reads. Of about 410,000 distinct CDR3 sequences in the sample, about 20% were seen once. Sample: PBMCs or a T cell subset sorted from them (not recorded which). These receptors were taken from a man aged 18 to 30 who had mild COVID-19 (a few samples of this study predate the infection). Cell type and time point are not known. Both conserved end residues are part of each CDR3.

v_gene: TRBV20-1; len: 16; j_gene: TRBJ2-3; CDR3aa: CSARETSGGTTDTQYF
v_gene: TRBV6-1; len: 14; j_gene: TRBJ1-6; CDR3aa: CASSRQGSDSPLHF
v_gene: TRBV7-9; len: 14; j_gene: TRBJ1-6; CDR3aa: CASSSALANSPLHF
v_gene: TRBV7-3; len: 15; j_gene: TRBJ2-1; CDR3aa: CASSPRLASYNEQFF
v_gene: TRBV20-1; len: 13; j_gene: TRBJ2-1; CDR3aa: CSARKRGYNEQFF
v_gene: TRBV12-3/TRBV12-4; len: 13; j_gene: TRBJ2-7; CDR3aa: CASRLAGSKEQYF
v_gene: TRBV29-1; len: 13; j_gene: TRBJ2-5; CDR3aa: CSVNRGLQETQYF
v_gene: TRBV7-2; len: 13; j_gene: TRBJ2-5; CDR3aa: CASTLAGQETQYF
v_gene: TRBV10-2; len: 14; j_gene: TRBJ2-6; CDR3aa: CASRGAQGANVLTF
v_gene: TRBV20-1; len: 13; j_gene: TRBJ2-7; CDR3aa: CSAISSGPHEQYF
v_gene: TRBV4-2; len: 11; j_gene: TRBJ1-1; CDR3aa: CASSQDSGAFF
v_gene: TRBV5-1; len: 15; j_gene: TRBJ2-1; CDR3aa: CASSSGGGAHNEQFF
v_gene: TRBV28; len: 16; j_gene: TRBJ2-5; CDR3aa: CASSLGQGVGQETQYF
v_gene: TRBV6-5; len: 11; j_gene: TRBJ1-2; CDR3aa: CATEQGNGYTF
v_gene: TRBV24-1; len: 13; j_gene: TRBJ2-4; CDR3aa: CATSGGAGDIQYF
v_gene: TRBV21-1; len: 17; j_gene: TRBJ1-3; CDR3aa: CASSTNGTGNSGNTIYF
v_gene: TRBV12-3/TRBV12-4; len: 14; j_gene: TRBJ2-7; CDR3aa: CASSYSGRYYEQYF
v_gene: TRBV5-1; len: 15; j_gene: TRBJ2-3; CDR3aa: CASSLYVGSTDTQYF
v_gene: TRBV11-2; len: 15; j_gene: TRBJ2-2; CDR3aa: CASRTQGANTGELFF
v_gene: TRBV19; len: 14; j_gene: TRBJ1-1; CDR3aa: CASRNRDAGTEAFF
v_gene: TRBV5-1; len: 13; j_gene: TRBJ1-1; CDR3aa: CASRLTGATEAFF
v_gene: TRBV5-3; len: 11; j_gene: TRBJ2-1; CDR3aa: CARSWWGRLFF
v_gene: TRBV20-1; len: 14; j_gene: TRBJ2-1; CDR3aa: CSARDPVLSGEQFF
v_gene: TRBV7-9; len: 15; j_gene: TRBJ1-1; CDR3aa: CASSQRGMKNTEAFF
v_gene: TRBV24-1; len: 17; j_gene: TRBJ2-5; CDR3aa: CATSDRSSQGGGATQYF
v_gene: TRBV9; len: 14; j_gene: TRBJ2-7; CDR3aa: CASSLGSDSYEQYF
v_gene: TRBV7-2; len: 15; j_gene: TRBJ2-1; CDR3aa: CASSPQAGSYNEQFF
v_gene: TRBV2; len: 11; j_gene: TRBJ2-4; CDR3aa: CASSAYSGNSF
v_gene: TRBV5-1; len: 16; j_gene: TRBJ2-1; CDR3aa: CASSWRGGSSYNEQFF
v_gene: TRBV4-1; len: 14; j_gene: TRBJ2-1; CDR3aa: CASSRAGTETYQFF
v_gene: TRBV11-2; len: 15; j_gene: TRBJ1-2; CDR3aa: CASSFGRGESYGYTF
v_gene: TRBV20-1; len: 13; j_gene: TRBJ1-4; CDR3aa: CSASQGLGEKLFF
v_gene: TRBV10-3; len: 15; j_gene: TRBJ1-2; CDR3aa: CAITYDRGSNYGYTF
v_gene: TRBV6-4; len: 14; j_gene: TRBJ2-2; CDR3aa: CASSKVFPGGELFF
v_gene: TRBV7-7; len: 14; j_gene: TRBJ2-1; CDR3aa: CASSLGHLYNEQFF
v_gene: TRBV12-3/TRBV12-4; len: 14; j_gene: TRBJ1-6; CDR3aa: CASSLGRENSPLHF
v_gene: TRBV20-1; len: 16; j_gene: TRBJ2-1; CDR3aa: CSATTSASGDNNEQFF
v_gene: TRBV14; len: 14; j_gene: TRBJ1-6; CDR3aa: CASSQVDRIRDLHF
v_gene: TRBV7-3; len: 15; j_gene: TRBJ2-1; CDR3aa: CASSSLGGAYNEQFF
v_gene: TRBV5-1; len: 16; j_gene: TRBJ1-2; CDR3aa: CASSLQTGLSNYGYTF
v_gene: TRBV2; len: 13; j_gene: TRBJ1-2; CDR3aa: CASKGSLNYGYTF
v_gene: TRBV6-6; len: 13; j_gene: TRBJ1-3; CDR3aa: CATLGATGNTIYF
v_gene: TRBV20-1; len: 15; j_gene: TRBJ1-3; CDR3aa: CSARDLRSRVDTIYF
v_gene: TRBV9; len: 16; j_gene: TRBJ2-3; CDR3aa: CASSEELGGATDTQYF
v_gene: TRBV11-3; len: 13; j_gene: TRBJ2-7; CDR3aa: CASSLTPAYEQYF
v_gene: TRBV2; len: 14; j_gene: TRBJ1-5; CDR3aa: CASRTSYGGQPQHF
v_gene: TRBV28; len: 16; j_gene: TRBJ2-3; CDR3aa: CASRAPRAPSTDTQYF
v_gene: TRBV5-1; len: 12; j_gene: TRBJ2-5; CDR3aa: CASSFQGETQYF
v_gene: TRBV27; len: 15; j_gene: TRBJ1-2; CDR3aa: CASSYSPRVPHGYTF
v_gene: TRBV5-1; len: 15; j_gene: TRBJ2-5; CDR3aa: CASSQSQEVRETQYF
v_gene: TRBV2; len: 13; j_gene: TRBJ1-2; CDR3aa: CASRKDRENCYTF